The rows below give T cell receptor beta chains drawn from one sample of a study of blood T cell repertoires in COVID-19. Some clones are missing from TCRdb's copy, which holds only in-frame ones; the method was immunoSEQ multiplex PCR. The sample yields some 400,000 clones, about 88% seen once. The sequencing input was peripheral blood. The receptors shown here come from a human donor in a cohort sampled during active COVID-19. CDR3s include the opening cysteine and the closing phenylalanine or tryptophan. D genes are given only for firm matches. Expanded clones get a size class; other rows say once, few or many, or leave the size out.

v_gene	j_gene	abundance	d_gene	CDR3nt	CDR3aa
TRBV19	TRBJ2-1	NA	TRBD1	TGTGCCAGTAGTACCAGACAGGGGGACGACAATGAGCAGTTCTTC	CASSTRQGDDNEQFF
TRBV6-5	TRBJ2-5	few	TRBD2	TGTGCCAGCAGTTACTTCGGCGGGGGGGCCGAAGAGACCCAGTACTTC	CASSYFGGGAEETQYF
TRBV7-2	TRBJ2-7	NA	TRBD2	TGTGCCAGCACCCCAGACCTAGCGGGGCCCTACGAGCAGTACTTC	CASTPDLAGPYEQYF
TRBV11-2	TRBJ1-2	once	TRBD1	TGTGCCAGCAGCCGAATACAGGGGGCAACCCACTATGGCTACACCTTC	CASSRIQGATHYGYTF
TRBV10-1	TRBJ2-2	few	NA	TGCGCCAGCAGTGCCGATTTAGGGGCCGGGTTCGGGGAGCTGTTTTTT	CASSADLGAGFGELFF
TRBV21-1	TRBJ1-4	NA	NA	TGTGCCAGCAGCAAAAAGGGGAGGAATAATGAAAAACTGTTTTTT	CASSKKGRNNEKLFF
TRBV7-8	TRBJ2-1	NA	TRBD2	TGTGCCAGCAGCTTCAGCGGGGTCTCCTACAATGAGCAGTTCTTC	CASSFSGVSYNEQFF
TRBV6-5	TRBJ2-6	NA	NA	TGTGCCAGCAGTTACAACACCAACTCTGGGGCCAACGTCCTGACTTTC	CASSYNTNSGANVLTF
TRBV19	TRBJ2-7	NA	TRBD2	TGTGCCAGTAGTCGAAGCGGGAGTGCCGCCTACGAGCAGTACTTC	CASSRSGSAAYEQYF
TRBV11-2	TRBJ1-1	NA	NA	TGTGCCAGCAGAGCCGCGCGGGGGACTGAAGCTTTCTTT	CASRAARGTEAFF
TRBV19	TRBJ2-1	once	NA	TGTGCCAGTAGTAGGAGCATAAACAATGAGCAGTTCTTC	CASSRSINNEQFF
TRBV30	TRBJ1-6	NA	NA	TGTGCCTGGAGTGTACGTGTGGGGCCAAATTCACCCCTCCACTTT	CAWSVRVGPNSPLHF
TRBV11-2	TRBJ2-2	once	TRBD2	TGTGCCAGCAGCTTAGGAGGACTAGCGGGAGTCGGGGAGCTGTTTTTT	CASSLGGLAGVGELFF
TRBV19	TRBJ1-2	NA	TRBD1	TGTGCCAGCAGCCAGGGGGCGCGGGGCTACACCTTC	CASSQGARGYTF
TRBV6-4	TRBJ1-6	few	NA	TGTGCCACCGCTCTACAGGGAAGTCGGAATTCACCCCTCCACTTT	CATALQGSRNSPLHF
TRBV9	TRBJ1-2	NA	TRBD1	TGTGCCAGTTATTCGGGACAGGGGGTGAACTATGGCTACACCTTC	CASYSGQGVNYGYTF
TRBV3-1/TRBV3-2	TRBJ1-6	NA	NA	TGTGCCAGCAGCCCCCGGGAATCTGAGAATTCACCCCTCCACTTT	CASSPRESENSPLHF
TRBV4-2	TRBJ2-1	few	TRBD1	TGTGCCAGCAGCCAAGATCAACAGGGGTTCTACAATGAGCAGTTCTTC	CASSQDQQGFYNEQFF
TRBV7-9	TRBJ1-3	NA	NA	TGTGCCAGCAGCTCTTGGCCCCGGTCGGGAGGAAACACCATATATTTT	CASSSWPRSGGNTIYF
TRBV7-2	TRBJ1-5	NA	NA	TGTGCCAGCAGCTTAGTAACTTTTTTTCAGCCCCAGCATTTT	CASSLVTFFQPQHF
TRBV10-3	TRBJ1-5	few	NA	TGTGCCATCAGTGAGTCCCTCGGCAATCAGCCCCAGCATTTT	CAISESLGNQPQHF
TRBV10-1	TRBJ1-2	NA	NA	TGCGCCAGCAGTGTCCTAACCTTC	CASSVLTF
TRBV5-6	TRBJ2-3	NA	TRBD2	TGTGCCAGCAGCTTGCTGGAAGAAGCGGGAGGGCCAAATACGCAGTATTTT	CASSLLEEAGGPNTQYF
TRBV1	TRBJ1-5	once	NA	TGCACCAGCAGCGCGGGCGGGACAGACATCAGCAATCAGCCCCAGCATTTT	CTSSAGGTDISNQPQHF
TRBV4-2	TRBJ2-3	NA	NA	TGTGCCAGCAGCTCGGGGGTAACAGATACGCAGTATTTT	CASSSGVTDTQYF
TRBV5-1	TRBJ2-5	NA	NA	TGCGCCAGCAGCTTGGCCGTGGCAGAGACCCAGTACTTC	CASSLAVAETQYF
TRBV7-8	TRBJ2-7	NA	TRBD1	TGTGCCAGCAGCAACCCGACGACAGGGTCCCCACTATACGAGCAGTACTTC	CASSNPTTGSPLYEQYF
TRBV18	TRBJ1-1	NA	NA	TGTGCCAGCTCACCCAGGACAGTGGGGGAGAACACTGAAGCTTTCTTT	CASSPRTVGENTEAFF
TRBV3-1/TRBV3-2	TRBJ2-2	NA	TRBD2	TGTGCCAGCAGCCAAGACGGGACTAGCGGCGGGGAGCTGTTTTTT	CASSQDGTSGGELFF
TRBV27	TRBJ1-1	NA	NA	TGTGCCAGCAGTACGTTGGGCAGGGGACGCTGGAACACTGAAGCTTTCTTT	CASSTLGRGRWNTEAFF
TRBV6-5	TRBJ1-4	NA	NA	TGTGCCAGCAGTCCTTCGAGACTTAATGAAAAACTGTTTTTT	CASSPSRLNEKLFF
TRBV19	TRBJ1-1	few	NA	TGTGCCAGTAGTCCACCCAGTCCCTCCTCAGGGTTCACTGAAGCTTTCTTT	CASSPPSPSSGFTEAFF
TRBV9	TRBJ2-7	NA	TRBD2	TGTGCCAGCAGCGTAGGCACACTAGCGGGAGCCTACGAGCAGTACTTC	CASSVGTLAGAYEQYF
TRBV7-3	TRBJ2-2	NA	NA	TGTGCCAGCAGCTCAGGGCGACTAGGCACCGGGGAGCTGTTTTTT	CASSSGRLGTGELFF
TRBV18	TRBJ1-5	NA	NA	TGTGCCAGCTCACCATCGGGGCCCCAGCGGGGCGAGGGCAATCAGCCCCAGCATTTT	CASSPSGPQRGEGNQPQHF